This T cell receptor beta chain was documented in a study of T cell repertoires in cytomegalovirus infection. Study details: Carrying CMV and the relevant HLA type showed in public TCR beta signatures.

MiXCR was run by TCRdb on the reads, yielding one entry per CDR3 protein. The sample contains approximately 190,000 distinct CDR3 sequences, 8.5% to 10% of which appear only once. As to this clonotype: The antigen is undetermined.

Study findings and constraints: Dominant in the ex vivo response were TCR beta clonotypes restricted by HLA-C and specific for CMV. CMV carriers having the relevant HLA were flagged by cumulative public TCR beta family frequency.

The source is a human donor in good health (CMV status not recorded). Some clones in this sample may be carry-over from other donors' samples. The sequencing sample was made of PBMCs.

The CDR3, as DNA: TGCGCCAGCAGCAGGGGTTGCGAGCAGTACTTC. This encodes CASSRGCEQYF. V gene TRBV23-1 combines with J gene TRBJ2-7, with D possibly matching TRBD1 (6 bases). TRBV23-1 is an ORF for which the function is uncertain. The germline V and J ends were trimmed by 6 bases and 6 bases, with 9 bases remaining between them. This CDR3 is built from 11 residues.